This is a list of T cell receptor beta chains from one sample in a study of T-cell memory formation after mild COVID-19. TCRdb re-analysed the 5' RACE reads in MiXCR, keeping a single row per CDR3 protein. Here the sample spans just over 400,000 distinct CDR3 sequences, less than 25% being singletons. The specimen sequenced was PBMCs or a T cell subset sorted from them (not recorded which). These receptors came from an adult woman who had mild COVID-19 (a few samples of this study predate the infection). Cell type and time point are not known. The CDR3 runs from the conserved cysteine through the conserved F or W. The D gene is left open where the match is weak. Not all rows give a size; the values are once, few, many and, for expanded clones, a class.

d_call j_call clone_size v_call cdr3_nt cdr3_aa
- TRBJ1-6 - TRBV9 TGTGCCAGCAGCGTGGGGGTATCACCCCTCCACTTT CASSVGVSPLHF
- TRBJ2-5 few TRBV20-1 TGCAGTGCTAGACGGAGGACCGACTGGGGGACCCAGTACTTC CSARRRTDWGTQYF
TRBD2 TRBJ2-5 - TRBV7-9 TGTGCCAGCAGCTTAGCGCCTAGCGGGGCGGAGACCCAGTACTTC CASSLAPSGAETQYF
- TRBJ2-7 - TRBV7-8 TGTGCCAGCAGCACCGGGACCCAGAGCTCCTACGAGCAGTACTTC CASSTGTQSSYEQYF
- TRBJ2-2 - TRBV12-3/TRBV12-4 TGTGCCAGCAGGCCGCCCCAGGGCCACAACACCGGGGAGCTGTTTTTT CASRPPQGHNTGELFF
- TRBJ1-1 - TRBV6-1 TGTGCCAGCAGGTTGGCGCCGCAAGTGGGGAATACTGAAGCTTTCTTT CASRLAPQVGNTEAFF
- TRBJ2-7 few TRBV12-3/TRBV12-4 TGTGCCAGCAGTTCCCACGGAGCGCAGTCCTCCTACGAGCAGTACTTC CASSSHGAQSSYEQYF
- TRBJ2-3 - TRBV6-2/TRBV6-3 TGTGCCAGCAGTTACTCGAGTACTAGCAGTGTCACAGATACGCAGTATTTT CASSYSSTSSVTDTQYF
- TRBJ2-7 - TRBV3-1 TGTGCCAGTAAGGAGGGGGGTTCGGCCTACGAGCAGTACTTC CASKEGGSAYEQYF
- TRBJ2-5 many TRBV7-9 TGTGCCAGCAGCTTAGGCAGTGAAGAGACCCAGTACTTC CASSLGSEETQYF
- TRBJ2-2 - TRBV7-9 TGTGCCAGCAGCTCTCAACCGTCTAAGTCATCCGGCGGACACGGGGCCGGGGAGCTGTTTTTT CASSSQPSKSSGGHGAGELFF
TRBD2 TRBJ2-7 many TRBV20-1 TGCAGTGCTAGAGCACCCCGAACCCGGGACTACCGGGCGACGCCCTACGAGCAGTACTTC CSARAPRTRDYRATPYEQYF